Shown below are 32 T cell receptor beta chains from a single sample sequenced in a study of breast tumors, draining lymph nodes, adjacent tissues. TCRdb passed the multiplex PCR reads through MiXCR, listing each CDR3 protein once. Here the sample spans approximately 280,000 distinct CDR3 sequences, about 33% being singletons. Samples came from axillary lymph nodes draining the breast cancer. The sequenced sample consisted of axillary lymph node tissue. These receptors were obtained from a female donor with breast cancer. Some clones in this sample may be carry-over from other donors' samples.

Ten or more counts support this clonotype. The gene calls are TRBV15 and TRBJ1-4; no firm D call. CDR1 is LNHNV and CDR2 is YYDKDF in the germline V gene (reference sequence). The CDR3 spans 12 residues. The V and J ends lost 2 bases and 7 bases respectively, with 5 bases between them. CDR3 in amino acids: CATSRRREKLFF. Here the CDR3 DNA reads TGTGCCACCAGCAGAAGACGTGAAAAACTGTTTTTT.

This clonotype has at least ten counts. The gene calls are TRBV10-3 and TRBJ2-3; tentatively, D is TRBD1 (6 bases). V dropped 7 bases and J dropped 0 bases, with 17 bases sitting between them. This CDR3 is built from 16 residues. Germline-derived CDR1 and CDR2 are ENHRY and SYGVKD. The CDR3 region is CAITLGQSPSTDTQYF. The DNA for the CDR3 is TGTGCCATCACCCTCGGACAGAGTCCTAGCACAGATACGCAGTATTTT.

This clonotype was picked up many times. The rearrangement links TRBV24-1 to TRBJ1-2; 7 bases line up with TRBD1. The CDR3 is 15 residues long. Unmatched junction bases numbered 11, after V lost 6 bases and J lost 5 bases. Germline V gene lookup returns CDR1 KGHDR and CDR2 SFDVKD. CDR3: CATSPGGTADYGYTF. Written as DNA, the CDR3 is TGTGCCACCAGTCCAGGGGGGACCGCGGATTATGGCTACACCTTC.

This clonotype showed up many times. The CDR3 region has the DNA TGTGCCAGCAGCATCAGAGGGACTAGCGGGATCCAAGAGACCCAGTACTTC. This translates into CASSIRGTSGIQETQYF. The chain uses TRBV7-2 and TRBJ2-5; 13 bases fit TRBD2. V was clipped by 5 bases and J by 1 base; unmatched bases: 7. The CDR3 sequence is 17 residues long. CDR1 and CDR2 from the germline V gene are SGHTA and FQGNSA.

This clonotype was counted at least ten times. This chain uses TRBV11-2 with TRBJ1-4; D gene ambiguous. Trimming took off 5 bases at V and 0 bases at J, with 13 bases between the two ends. This CDR3 contains 16 residues. Germline V gene sequence: CDR1 SGHAT, CDR2 FQNNGV. The CDR3 DNA is TGTGCCAGCAGCAAGGACGGTTATGCAACTAATGAAAAACTGTTTTTT. It specifies CASSKDGYATNEKLFF.

This clonotype appeared once. This chain connects TRBV9 to TRBJ2-5; 8 bases map to TRBD2. Losses at the gene ends were 0 bases for V and 2 bases for J; bases not matched to a gene: 6. Germline V CDR1 and CDR2: SGDLS, YYNGEE. The CDR3 is 16 residues long. This CDR3 reads CASSVDATSEQETQYF. The CDR3 bases are TGTGCCAGCAGCGTAGATGCGACTAGCGAACAAGAGACCCAGTACTTC.

With regard to this clonotype: Sequence at one end of the junction differs from germline and may be a read error. V usage is TRBV7-2 and J usage is TRBJ1-2; unclear D gene. The CDR3 has 15 amino acids. The germline V gene encodes CDR1 SGHTA and CDR2 FQGNSA. The CDR3 protein is CASSLDTGVGYGYPF. CDR3 nucleotide sequence: TGTGCCAGCAGCTTAGACACCGGGGTGGGCTATGGCTACCCCTTC.

This clonotype came up many times. The rearrangement joins TRBV15 to TRBJ1-3, with TRBD1 as a possible D gene (5 bases). Germline CDR1 is LNHNV and CDR2 is YYDKDF (reference sequence). V was shortened by 4 bases and J by 4 bases, with 8 bases between the two germline ends. The CDR3 length is 13 residues. CDR3 bases: TGTGCCACCAGCACCCGGGGGGGAAACACCATATATTTT. Translating it yields CATSTRGGNTIYF.

The V call is TRBV6-6, the J call TRBJ1-4; TRBD1 aligns across 8 bases. The V and J ends lost 4 bases and 7 bases, in that order; junction bases with no gene match: 8. This CDR3 is 15 amino acids long. Germline V gives CDR1 MNHNY, CDR2 SVGAGI (reference sequence). The CDR3: CASSLDRARSEKLFF. DNA for the CDR3: TGTGCCAGCAGTTTGGACAGGGCAAGGAGTGAAAAACTGTTTTTT.

With respect to this clonotype: A much larger clone sits a single nucleotide away, making a read error possible. V usage is TRBV11-3 and J usage is TRBJ2-1; 11 nucleotides agree with TRBD2. Germline V CDR1 and CDR2: SGHNT, YENEEA. There are 15 residues in the CDR3. J lost 9 bases, V lost 4 bases, and 8 bases had no gene match. The CDR3 nucleotides are TGTGCCAGCAGCTCGACTAGCGGGACTTGGAGTGAGCAGTTCTTC. Translation: CASSSTSGTWSEQFF.

In its sample, this clonotype was seen many times. This chain links TRBV4-1 with TRBJ1-2; D gene ambiguous. The CDR3 length is 14 residues. Germline CDR1 reads MGHRA; CDR2 reads YSYEKL. Trimming removed 0 bases at V and 2 bases at J, with 7 bases between. The CDR3: CASSQEGRNYGYTF. The CDR3 coding sequence is TGCGCCAGCAGCCAAGAAGGACGCAACTATGGCTACACCTTC.

Ten or more counts support this clonotype. This chain uses TRBV20-1 with TRBJ2-1; 12 bases are a match to TRBD2. CDR1 and CDR2 from the germline V gene are DFQATT and SNEGSKA (reference sequence). The CDR3 loop spans 16 amino acids. Germline trimming cut 7 bases from V and 4 bases from J; bases unmatched to any gene: 11. The CDR3 nucleotides are TGCAGTGAGTCCCGGACTAGCGGGGTTAAGTACAATGAGCAGTTCTTC. Translated, it gives CSESRTSGVKYNEQFF.

This clonotype occurred a few times. The rearrangement uses TRBV6-2 or TRBV6-3 and TRBJ2-7, with D possibly matching TRBD2 (7 bases). CDR3 length: 14 amino acids. Trimming left V 6 bases short and J 4 bases short, with 16 bases between. Germline V CDR1 and CDR2: MNHEY, SVGEGT. CDR3 nucleotides: TGTGCCAGCAGGGGTGCGGGGGCCAGGTACGAGCAGTACTTC. Residues: CASRGAGARYEQYF.

In this sample, this clonotype turned up many times. The rearrangement links TRBV20-1 to TRBJ2-7; 10 nucleotides align to TRBD2. Germline V CDR1 and CDR2: DFQATT, SNEGSKA (reference sequence). The length of the CDR3 is 13 residues. The ends lost 2 bases at V and 2 bases at J; junction bases unmatched: 0. The CDR3 protein is CSARLAGAYEQYF. For the CDR3, the DNA is TGCAGTGCTAGACTAGCGGGAGCCTACGAGCAGTACTTC.

The rearrangement links TRBV28 to TRBJ2-5, with 7 positions matching TRBD2. Germline CDR1 and CDR2: MDHEN and SYDVKM. This CDR3 is 12 amino acids long. Trimming took 5 bases from V and 3 from J; bases not matched to a gene: 0. The CDR3 loop is CASSLAEETQYF. In nucleotides, the CDR3 is TGTGCCAGCAGTCTAGCGGAAGAGACCCAGTACTTC.

About this clonotype itself: Just one base apart from a much larger clone, this may be a read error. Here the CDR3 reads CASSSGTGAYGYTF. The DNA for the CDR3 is TGTGCCAGCAGCAGCGGGACAGGGGCTTACGGCTACACCTTC. The chain carries TRBV7-9 and TRBJ1-2; TRBD1 matches at 10 bases. The CDR3 has 14 residues. The V segment lost 5 bases and the J segment 8 bases; nucleotides outside the gene matches: 8. The germline gives CDR1 SEHNR, CDR2 FQNEAQ (reference sequence). The whole variable domain, filled in from reference TRBV7-9 and TRBJ1-2, reads DTGVSQNPRHKITKRGQNVTFRCDPISEHNRLYWYRQTLGQGPEFLTYFQNEAQLEKSRLLSDRFSAERPKGSFSTLEIQRTEQGDSAMYLCASSSGTGAYGYTFGSGTRLTVV.

CDR3 amino acids: CARRRGLAGGGDTQYF. CDR3 DNA: TGTGCCAGGAGAAGAGGGCTAGCGGGAGGGGGAGATACGCAGTATTTT. The chain uses TRBV25-1 and TRBJ2-3; 12 positions agree with TRBD2. V dropped 9 bases and J dropped 5; count of bases not matched to a gene: 12. CDR3 length: 16 residues. Germline values: CDR1 MGHDK, CDR2 SYGVNS. The full variable domain, its missing parts supplied by reference TRBV25-1 and TRBJ2-3, is EADIYQTPRYLVIGTGKKITLECSQTMGHDKMYWYQQDPGMELHLIHYSYGVNSTEKGDLSSESTVSRIRTEHFPLTLESARPSHTSQYLCARRRGLAGGGDTQYFGPGTRLTVL.

This chain connects TRBV19 to TRBJ1-1, with 9 bases that match TRBD1. Trimming took 7 bases from V and 5 from J; bases not matched to a gene: 8. This CDR3 spans 14 amino acids. Germline loops: CDR1 LNHDA, CDR2 SQIVND (reference sequence). The CDR3 nucleotides are TGTGCCAGTATCTTGGGACAGGGACTTACTGAAGCTTTCTTT. Amino acid sequence: CASILGQGLTEAFF. Filled out from reference TRBV19 and TRBJ1-1, the complete variable domain reads DGGITQSPKYLFRKEGQNVTLSCEQNLNHDAMYWYRQDPGQGLRLIYYSQIVNDFQKGDIAEGYSVSREKKESFPLTVTSAQKNPTAFYLCASILGQGLTEAFFGQGTRLTVV.

This clonotype came up many times. A junction end diverges from the germline sequence, so it may reflect a read error. V is TRBV20-1 and J is TRBJ2-7, with a tentative D call TRBD2 (5 bases). Germline V gene sequence: CDR1 DFQATT, CDR2 SNEGSKA (reference sequence). CDR3 length: 12 residues. CDR3 sequence reads: CSARGTSSEQYF. The CDR3 DNA is TGCAGTGCTAGAGGGACTTCCTCCGAGCAGTACTTC.

The J gene is TRBJ2-7, the V gene TRBV3-1; 8 bases line up with TRBD1. The CDR3 extends over 14 amino acids. From germline, CDR1 is LGHDT and CDR2 YNNKEL (reference sequence). V shed 4 bases and J 9 bases; nucleotides not matched to a gene: 11. CDR3 in amino acids: CASSRQGTVLWQYF. The CDR3 coding sequence is TGTGCCAGCAGCCGACAGGGGACAGTTCTTTGGCAGTACTTC.

The rearrangement uses TRBV10-2 and TRBJ2-2; TRBD1 or TRBD2 may be the D gene (5 bases each). The CDR3 has 13 amino acids. The germline CDR1 and CDR2 sequences are WSHSY and SAAADI. Trimming pared 6 bases from V and 9 bases from J, leaving 14 bases between. The CDR3 spells CASSTGTSRELFF. CDR3 coding DNA: TGCGCCAGCAGCACCGGGACCTCCAGGGAGCTGTTTTTT.

The genes are TRBV28 and TRBJ1-5, with D possibly matching TRBD1 (5 bases). The CDR3 is 15 amino acids. Trimming removed 3 bases from V and 7 bases from J, with 16 bases in between. Germline CDR1 is MDHEN and CDR2 is SYDVKM. The CDR3 DNA is TGTGCCAGCAGTTTCCCCCGGGGGAGAGAGCAGCCCCAGCATTTT. It is translated as CASSFPRGREQPQHF.

Comment on this clonotype: Being one base from a much bigger clone, this may be a read error. This is likely a read error, given that the CDR3 carries no conserved phenylalanine or tryptophan at its end. The V and J genes are TRBV11-2 and TRBJ2-2; 8 bases map to TRBD1. Losses at the gene ends were 5 bases for V and 4 bases for J; bases not matched to a gene: 6. The CDR3 is made up of 15 amino acids. Germline loops: CDR1 SGHAT, CDR2 FQNNGV. Here the CDR3 DNA reads TGTGCCAGCAGCCAGGACAGGGTAATCACCGGGGAGCTGTTTCTT. As protein: CASSQDRVITGELFL.

As for this clonotype: It may be a read error: a sequence one base away is much more abundant. The V gene is TRBV11-3, the J gene TRBJ2-2; no clear D gene. The germline V gene encodes CDR1 SGHNT and CDR2 YENEEA. With 7 bases removed from V and 9 bases from J, the gap between germline ends came to 12 bases. The CDR3 consists of 12 residues. CDR3 sequence reads: CASIGSARELFF. The CDR3 coding sequence is TGTGCCAGCATCGGGTCCGCCAGGGAGCTGTTTTTT.

The chain joins TRBV9 to TRBJ2-5, with D possibly being TRBD2 (6 bases). Germline lookup yields CDR1 SGDLS and CDR2 YYNGEE. Trimming left V 1 base short and J 5 bases short, with 15 bases between. This CDR3 comprises 15 residues. This CDR3 is CASSVSAGTGETQYF. The DNA of the CDR3 is TGTGCCAGCAGCGTATCGGCGGGGACGGGGGAGACCCAGTACTTC.

As regards this clonotype: A much larger clone sits a single nucleotide away, making a read error possible. The gene calls are TRBV9 and TRBJ2-1, with TRBD2 identical over 7 bases. Germline CDR1 is SGDLS and CDR2 is YYNGEE. The CDR3 has 15 amino acids. The V and J ends lost 5 bases and 4 bases, in that order; junction bases with no gene match: 9. The CDR3 DNA reads TGTGCCAGCAGTCAGACTAGCCCGGCGTACAATGAGCAGTTCTTC. Residues: CASSQTSPAYNEQFF.

As regards this clonotype: This clone may be a read error of a much larger clone one base away. Since the CDR3 does not end with the conserved phenylalanine or tryptophan, this likely comes from a read error. The chain recombines TRBV7-3 with TRBJ2-1; D might be TRBD2 (7 bases). In germline, CDR1 is SGHTA, CDR2 FQGTGA. Trimming pared 5 bases from V and 12 bases from J, leaving 20 bases between. The CDR3 has 14 amino acids. CDR3 sequence: CASSKGGTTSVQFL. The CDR3, as DNA: TGTGCCAGCAGCAAAGGGGGGACTACGAGCGTGCAGTTCCTC.

This clonotype came up many times. The V call is TRBV20-1, the J call TRBJ2-3, with 7 bases fitting TRBD1. The CDR3 spans 13 residues. Germline V CDR1 and CDR2: DFQATT, SNEGSKA (reference sequence). The trim removed 0 bases at V and 7 bases at J, leaving 4 bases unmatched. The CDR3 region has the DNA TGCAGTGCTAGAGACACAGGGGTTTATACGCAGTATTTT. Translation gives CSARDTGVYTQYF.

This clonotype was picked up many times. This chain connects TRBV12-3 or TRBV12-4 to TRBJ2-7; the D gene is possibly TRBD2 (5 bases). Trimming took 6 bases from V and 2 from J, leaving 17 bases between them. CDR3 length equals 15 residues. In DNA form, the CDR3 reads TGTGCCAGCAGCGCGGACCCCGCGGGTCCCTACGAGCAGTACTTC. This encodes CASSADPAGPYEQYF.

CDR3 sequence: CASSSGQGSSGANVLTF. CDR3 coding DNA: TGTGCCAGCAGCTCCGGACAGGGTTCCTCTGGGGCCAACGTCCTGACTTTC. This chain links TRBV11-2 with TRBJ2-6; 8 bases align to TRBD1. Germline V lookup: CDR1 SGHAT, CDR2 FQNNGV. Trimming removed 4 bases from V and 0 bases from J; junction bases left unmatched: 5. CDR3 length: 17 residues.

This clonotype was detected a few times. V usage is TRBV6-1 and J usage is TRBJ2-1; 13 bases line up with TRBD2. CDR1 and CDR2 (germline): MNHNS, SASEGT. V lost 6 bases to trimming and J lost 8 bases; unmatched junction nucleotides: 4. CDR3 length: 14 amino acids. The CDR3 sequence: CASRLAGGPDEQFF. In DNA form, the CDR3 reads TGTGCCAGCAGACTAGCGGGAGGGCCTGATGAGCAGTTCTTC.

The rearrangement links TRBV29-1 to TRBJ2-5; possibly TRBD1 for D (8 bases). In germline, CDR1 is SQVTM, CDR2 ANQGSEA. The CDR3 totals 13 residues. V dropped 6 bases and J dropped 4 bases, with 15 bases sitting between them. CDR3 bases: TGCAGCGTGGGGAACAGGGGGGGAGAGACCCAGTACTTC. It codes for CSVGNRGGETQYF.